Detailed here is one TCR beta chain. The antigen is undetermined. The CDR3 totals 15 residues. Trimming cost V 3 bases and J 2 bases; bases outside gene matches: 2. CDR1 is MNHNS, CDR2 SASEGT, per germline. Time point of the sample: week 47, end of study. Vaccinated patients received 300 ug of mutant IDH1 20-mer peptide per dose, with topical imiquimod. This entry comes from a study of a mutant IDH1 vaccine in newly diagnosed glioma. The assay was immunoSEQ multiplex PCR, and TCRdb's table has in-frame clones only and misses some. Here the sample spans 75,000 to 95,000 clones, over 85% being singletons.

The sequence was obtained from a woman in her forties or fifties with glioma. Sequencing used PBMCs, obtained from a glioma patient whose treatment included an IDH1 peptide vaccine. This chain uses TRBV6-1 with TRBJ2-5; 11 nucleotides agree with TRBD1. The CDR3 spells CASSDRDRGQETQYF. CDR3 coding DNA: TGTGCCAGCAGTGACCGGGACAGGGGGCAAGAGACCCAGTACTTC.